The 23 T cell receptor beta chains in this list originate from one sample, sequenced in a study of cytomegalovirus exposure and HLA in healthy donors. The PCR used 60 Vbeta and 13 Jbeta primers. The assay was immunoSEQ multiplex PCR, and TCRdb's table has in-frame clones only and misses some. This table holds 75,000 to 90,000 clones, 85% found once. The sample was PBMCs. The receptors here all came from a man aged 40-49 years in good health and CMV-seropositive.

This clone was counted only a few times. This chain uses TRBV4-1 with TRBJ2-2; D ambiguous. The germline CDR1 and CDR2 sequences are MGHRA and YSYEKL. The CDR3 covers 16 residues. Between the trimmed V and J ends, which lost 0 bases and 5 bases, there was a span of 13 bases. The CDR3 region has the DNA TGCGCCAGCAGCCAAGATCGGCTAGGAGAGACCGGGGAGCTGTTTTTT. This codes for CASSQDRLGETGELFF.

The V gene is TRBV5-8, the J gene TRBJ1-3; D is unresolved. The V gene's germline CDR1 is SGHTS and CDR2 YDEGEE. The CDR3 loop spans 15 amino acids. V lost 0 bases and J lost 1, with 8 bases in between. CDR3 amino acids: CASSLAAGSGNTIYF. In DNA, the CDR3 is TGTGCCAGCAGCTTGGCCGCGGGTTCTGGAAACACCATATATTTT.

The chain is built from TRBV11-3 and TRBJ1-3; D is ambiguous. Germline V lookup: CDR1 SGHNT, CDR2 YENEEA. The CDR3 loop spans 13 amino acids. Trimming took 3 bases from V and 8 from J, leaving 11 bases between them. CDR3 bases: TGTGCCAGCAGCTTTTTAGCTGATTACACCATATATTTT. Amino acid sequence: CASSFLADYTIYF.

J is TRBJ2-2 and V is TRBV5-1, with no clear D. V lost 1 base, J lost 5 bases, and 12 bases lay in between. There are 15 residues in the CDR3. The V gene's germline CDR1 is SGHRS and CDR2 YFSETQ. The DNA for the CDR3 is TGCGCCAGCAGCTTGACCCCCCCGGAGACCGGGGAGCTGTTTTTT. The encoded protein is CASSLTPPETGELFF.

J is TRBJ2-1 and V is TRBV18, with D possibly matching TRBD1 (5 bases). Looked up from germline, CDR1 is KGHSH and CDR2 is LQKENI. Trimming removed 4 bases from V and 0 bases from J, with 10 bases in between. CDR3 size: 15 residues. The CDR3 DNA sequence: TGTGCCAGCTCACTACAGGTGAGCTCCTACAATGAGCAGTTCTTC. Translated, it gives CASSLQVSSYNEQFF. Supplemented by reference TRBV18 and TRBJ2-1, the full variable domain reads NAGVMQNPRHLVRRRGQEARLRCSPMKGHSHVYWYRQLPEEGLKFMVYLQKENIIDESGMPKERFSAEFPKEGPSILRIQQVVRGDSAAYFCASSLQVSSYNEQFFGPGTRLTVL.

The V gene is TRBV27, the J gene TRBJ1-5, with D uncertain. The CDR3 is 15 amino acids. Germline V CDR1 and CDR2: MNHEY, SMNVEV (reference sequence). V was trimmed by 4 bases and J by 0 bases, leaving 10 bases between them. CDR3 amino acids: CASSSSSYSNQPQHF. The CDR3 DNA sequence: TGTGCCAGCAGTTCCTCTAGCTATAGCAATCAGCCCCAGCATTTT.

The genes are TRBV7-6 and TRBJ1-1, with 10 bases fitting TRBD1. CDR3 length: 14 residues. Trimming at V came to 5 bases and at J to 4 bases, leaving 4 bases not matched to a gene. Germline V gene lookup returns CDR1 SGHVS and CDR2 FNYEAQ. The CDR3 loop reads CASSETGGGTEAFF. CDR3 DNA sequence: TGTGCCAGCAGCGAGACAGGGGGCGGCACTGAAGCTTTCTTT. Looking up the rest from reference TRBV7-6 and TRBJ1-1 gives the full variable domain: GAGVSQSPRYKVTKRGQDVALRCDPISGHVSLYWYRQALGQGPEFLTYFNYEAQQDKSGLPNDRFSAERPEGSISTLTIQRTEQRDSAMYRCASSETGGGTEAFFGQGTRLTVV.

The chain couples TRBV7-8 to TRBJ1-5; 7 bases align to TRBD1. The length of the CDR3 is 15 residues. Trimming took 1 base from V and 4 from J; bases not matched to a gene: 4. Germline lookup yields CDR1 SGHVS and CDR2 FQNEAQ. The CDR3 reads CASSLEGQSNQPQHF. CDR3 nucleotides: TGTGCCAGCAGCTTAGAGGGACAGTCTAATCAGCCCCAGCATTTT.

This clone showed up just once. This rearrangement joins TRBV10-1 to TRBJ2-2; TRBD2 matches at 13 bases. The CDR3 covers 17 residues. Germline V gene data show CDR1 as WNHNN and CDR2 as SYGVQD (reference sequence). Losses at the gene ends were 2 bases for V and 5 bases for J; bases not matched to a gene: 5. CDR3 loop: CASSEKLAGGLTGELFF. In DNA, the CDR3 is TGCGCCAGCAGTGAGAAACTAGCGGGAGGGTTAACCGGGGAGCTGTTTTTT.

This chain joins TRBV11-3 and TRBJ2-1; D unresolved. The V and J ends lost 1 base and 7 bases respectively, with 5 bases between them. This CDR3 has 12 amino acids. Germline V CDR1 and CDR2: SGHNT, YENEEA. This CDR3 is CASSLGSNEQFF. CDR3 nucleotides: TGTGCCAGCAGCTTAGGTTCAAATGAGCAGTTCTTC.

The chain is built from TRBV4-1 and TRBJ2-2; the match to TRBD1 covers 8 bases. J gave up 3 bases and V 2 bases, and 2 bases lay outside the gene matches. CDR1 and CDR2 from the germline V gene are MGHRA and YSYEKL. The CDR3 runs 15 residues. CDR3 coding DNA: TGCGCCAGCAGCCAACAGGACAGGGACACCGGGGAGCTGTTTTTT. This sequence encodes CASSQQDRDTGELFF.

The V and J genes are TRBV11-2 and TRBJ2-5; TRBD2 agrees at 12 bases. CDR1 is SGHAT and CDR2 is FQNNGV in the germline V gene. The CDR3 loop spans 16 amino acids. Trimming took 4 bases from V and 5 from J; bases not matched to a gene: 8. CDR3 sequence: CASSSTLAGGRETQYF. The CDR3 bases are TGTGCCAGCAGCTCTACCCTAGCGGGGGGGAGGGAGACCCAGTACTTC.

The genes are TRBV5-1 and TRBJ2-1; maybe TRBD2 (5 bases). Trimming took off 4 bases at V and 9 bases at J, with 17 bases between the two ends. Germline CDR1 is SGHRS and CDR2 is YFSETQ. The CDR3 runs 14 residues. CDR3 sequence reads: CASSPEPPAGEQFF. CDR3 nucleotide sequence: TGCGCCAGCAGCCCAGAACCCCCGGCGGGTGAGCAGTTCTTC.

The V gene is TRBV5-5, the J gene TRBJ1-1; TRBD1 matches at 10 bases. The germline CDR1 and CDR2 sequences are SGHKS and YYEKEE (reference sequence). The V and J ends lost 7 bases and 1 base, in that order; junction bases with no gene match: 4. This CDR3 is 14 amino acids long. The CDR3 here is CASARQGANTEAFF. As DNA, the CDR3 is TGTGCCAGCGCGCGACAGGGGGCGAACACTGAAGCTTTCTTT.

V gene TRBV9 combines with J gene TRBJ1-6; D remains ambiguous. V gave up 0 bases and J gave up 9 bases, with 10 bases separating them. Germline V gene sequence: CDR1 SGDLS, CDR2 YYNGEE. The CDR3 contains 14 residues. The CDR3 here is CASSVEGDSSPLHF. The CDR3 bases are TGTGCCAGCAGCGTAGAGGGAGATTCTTCACCCCTCCACTTT. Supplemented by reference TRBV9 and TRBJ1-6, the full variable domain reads DSGVTQTPKHLITATGQRVTLRCSPRSGDLSVYWYQQSLDQGLQFLIQYYNGEERAKGNILERFSAQQFPDLHSELNLSSLELGDSALYFCASSVEGDSSPLHFGNGTRLTVT.

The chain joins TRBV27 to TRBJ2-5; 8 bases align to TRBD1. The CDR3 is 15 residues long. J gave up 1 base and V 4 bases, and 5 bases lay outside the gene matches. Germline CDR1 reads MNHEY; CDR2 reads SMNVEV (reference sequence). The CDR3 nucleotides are TGTGCCAGCAGTTCTTTCAGGGGGCGCCAAGAGACCCAGTACTTC. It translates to CASSSFRGRQETQYF.

Here the CDR3 reads CASTEDRGYNEQFF. DNA of the CDR3: TGTGCCAGCACCGAAGACAGGGGCTACAATGAGCAGTTCTTC. The gene calls are TRBV28 and TRBJ2-1, with TRBD1 matching over 8 bases. The V segment lost 7 bases and the J segment 3 bases; nucleotides outside the gene matches: 5. From germline, CDR1 is MDHEN and CDR2 SYDVKM. This CDR3 is 14 amino acids long.

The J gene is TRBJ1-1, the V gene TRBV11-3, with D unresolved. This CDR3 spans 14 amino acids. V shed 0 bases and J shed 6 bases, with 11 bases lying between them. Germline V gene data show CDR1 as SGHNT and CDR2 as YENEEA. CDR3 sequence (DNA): TGTGCCAGCAGCTTAGAGTTCAGAGGATCTGAAGCTTTCTTT. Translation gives CASSLEFRGSEAFF.

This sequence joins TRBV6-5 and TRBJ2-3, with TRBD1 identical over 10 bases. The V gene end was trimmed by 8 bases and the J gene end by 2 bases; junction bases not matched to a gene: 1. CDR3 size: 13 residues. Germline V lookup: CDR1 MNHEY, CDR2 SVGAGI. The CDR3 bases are TGTGCCAGCGACAGGGGGCCCACAGATACGCAGTATTTT. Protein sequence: CASDRGPTDTQYF.

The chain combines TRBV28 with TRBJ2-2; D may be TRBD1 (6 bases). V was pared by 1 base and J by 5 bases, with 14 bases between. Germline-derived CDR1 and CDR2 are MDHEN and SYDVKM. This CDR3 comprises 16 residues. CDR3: CASSLSTGTGTGELFF. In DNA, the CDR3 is TGTGCCAGCAGTTTATCTACAGGGACCGGGACCGGGGAGCTGTTTTTT.

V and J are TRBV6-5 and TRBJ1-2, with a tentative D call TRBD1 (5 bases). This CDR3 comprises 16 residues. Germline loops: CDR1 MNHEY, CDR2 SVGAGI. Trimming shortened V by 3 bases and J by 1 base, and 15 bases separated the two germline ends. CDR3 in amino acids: CASSYLRQNLNYGYTF. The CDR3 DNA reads TGTGCCAGCAGTTATCTAAGACAGAACCTTAACTATGGCTACACCTTC.

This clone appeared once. The CDR3 spells CASSPPGVTGANVLTF. The CDR3 nucleotides are TGTGCCAGTAGTCCGCCAGGGGTGACCGGGGCCAACGTCCTGACTTTC. This chain uses TRBV19 with TRBJ2-6; possible D gene TRBD1, 6 bases. The CDR3 runs to 16 residues. V was clipped by 5 bases and J by 4 bases, with 15 bases between them. Germline loops: CDR1 LNHDA, CDR2 SQIVND (reference sequence).

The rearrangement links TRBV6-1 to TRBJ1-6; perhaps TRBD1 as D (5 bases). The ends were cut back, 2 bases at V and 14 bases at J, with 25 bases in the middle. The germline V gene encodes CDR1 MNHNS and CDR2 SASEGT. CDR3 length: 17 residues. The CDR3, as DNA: TGTGCCAGCAGTGAATGGGGAATGGATAGGGGAGGGATGGCCCTCCACTTT. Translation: CASSEWGMDRGGMALHF.